Reported below is one T cell receptor (beta chain). RNA transcripts gave rise to amplified TCR beta CDR3 regions. HTBI primers were the set used in a first-round RT-PCR of the TCR CDR3. TCRdb passed the multiplex PCR reads through MiXCR, listing each CDR3 protein once. Of over 500,000 distinct CDR3 sequences in the sample, about 14% were seen once. The V end was cut by 5 bases, the J end by 6 bases, with 13 bases between. The CDR3 is made up of 13 amino acids. Per the germline V gene, CDR1 is SEHNR and CDR2 is FQNEAQ (reference sequence). The data belong to a study of T cells in Graves' hyperthyroidism and ophthalmopathy.

The material sequenced was blood. The rearrangement joins TRBV7-9 to TRBJ1-2; D not certain. This sequence originates from a woman in her 40s with Graves' hyperthyroidism. The CDR3 is CASSPAGSNGYTF. In DNA form, the CDR3 reads TGTGCCAGCAGCCCCGCAGGTTCTAATGGCTACACCTTC. Based on the CDR3 plus reference TRBV7-9 and TRBJ1-2, the full variable domain is DTGVSQNPRHKITKRGQNVTFRCDPISEHNRLYWYRQTLGQGPEFLTYFQNEAQLEKSRLLSDRFSAERPKGSFSTLEIQRTEQGDSAMYLCASSPAGSNGYTFGSGTRLTVV.